This TCR beta chain appears in the sequencing data of a study of blood T cell repertoires in COVID-19 (dated by TCRdb to 2020 to 2022). Turning to the overall study: Collaborator samples came from the United States, Italy and Spain and covered acute and convalescent phases of COVID-19. The repertoires were made available in a free public database intended to serve as a resource for research on the immune response to SARS-CoV-2. The material from the prospective study consisted of cDNA or gDNA derived from T cells, B-cell-depleted T cells, or PBMCs. Where available, HLA class I and class II types were obtained from metadata supplied by the sample provider rather than from assay-based typing. Subjects who had been exposed to COVID-19, were actively infected with it, or had recovered from it provided the deeply sampled blood TCRbeta repertoires that made up the dataset. The samples were drawn from the first 160 participants of the ongoing ImmuneRACE study and from some 1,300 subjects provided by 6 global collaborators. A de-identified subject ID, COVID-19 status, age in years and sex were almost always included in the sample metadata.

Enrolling through a virtual design, the prospective study's participants ranged in age from about 18 to 100 years and lived across 24 United States geographic areas. Cohort assignment in the prospective study relied on participant-reported clinical history from a screening survey and a study questionnaire. Recovered participants in ImmuneRACE Cohort 3 were defined by two consecutive negative NP/OP PCR tests, clearance by a healthcare professional, or resolution of symptoms. Each participant in the prospective study had whole blood, serum and a nasopharyngeal or oropharyngeal swab collected by mobile phlebotomists. Over an approximately 2-month period, participants in the prospective study had the option of providing additional blood draws and questionnaires. Before DNA extraction, blood samples from the prospective study were shipped at room temperature or frozen. TCRbeta CDR3 regions were amplified from genomic DNA by means of the immunoSEQ Assay, a bias-controlled multiplex PCR. The authors' pipeline ran thus. The number of nucleated cells in each sample was estimated from the amplification of reference gene primers within the assay. Sequence reads were collapsed and filtered to measure the absolute abundance of every unique TCRbeta CDR3 rearrangement. Productive Simpson clonality was computed per sample as the square root of Simpson's diversity index over productive rearrangements. Here the immuneACCESS table is served through TCRdb, limited to in-frame sequences with V and J called. Missing clones are a known gap in these copies; in checked studies unresolved V genes cover under half, and the rest lacks a known reason. That table is the source of V, J and clone size, and D and trimming were worked out from the DNA. The sample table contains 200,000 to 250,000 clones; only one count was recorded for less than 90% of them. The ten largest account for 5.5% to 7.5% of the sample.

Deletion took 2 bases off V and 2 bases off J, with a span of 8 bases between the germline ends. The CDR3 starts with the cysteine, ends with the phenylalanine, and has 14 residues. CDR3 DNA is the only sequence kept; it has 42 bases, read in frame from the first base. CDR1 SGHTA and CDR2 FQGNSA are derived from the germline V gene. A word on this clone: There is no known antigen for this receptor. No base qualities exist here, and no much larger clone lies one base off it. Other nucleotide sequences from this sample produce the same CDR3.

On the study overall, not on this receptor specifically: The amount of clinical and demographic metadata varied by source and participant and was provided uncurated.

The sequence derives from a woman aged 40-49 years who had recovered from COVID-19. The chain employs TRBV7-2 and TRBJ2-3, with the D gene not confidently named. Sequenced: PBMCs or T cells enriched from blood (not recorded which). The nucleotide sequence is given as TGTGCCAGCAGCTTAACCCGCGACACAGATACGCAGTATTTT. It translates as CASSLTRDTDTQYF.